This record looks at one T cell receptor (beta chain) sequence and its context. The data stem from a study of blood T cell repertoires in COVID-19. The overall study: PBMCs, B-cell-depleted T cells, or T cells were the source of the cDNA or gDNA that made up the material.

Profiling relied on immunoSEQ multiplex PCR, and the TCRdb table lists in-frame clones only, not all of them. The data hold 150,000 to 200,000 clones, with almost 80% observed a single time. The CDR3 totals 13 residues. V dropped 4 bases and J dropped 6 bases, with 10 bases sitting between them. Per the germline V gene, CDR1 is MDHEN and CDR2 is SYDVKM. The sequence derives from a man aged 55 to 70 with active or convalescent COVID-19. The sample taken for sequencing was peripheral blood. The rearrangement uses TRBV28 and TRBJ2-1, with D possibly TRBD2 on 6 matching bases. The CDR3 is CASSSTSPNEQFF. CDR3 nucleotides: TGTGCCAGCAGTTCAACTAGCCCCAATGAGCAGTTCTTC.